This passage covers 2 T cell receptor beta chains from one sample sequenced in a study of cytomegalovirus exposure and HLA in healthy donors (dated 2017 in TCRdb). Libraries were made using the immunoSEQ multiplex PCR assay. The multiplex PCR relied on a mix of 60 forward primers for TCR Vbeta segments and 13 reverse primers for TCR Jbeta segments. TCRdb stores this immuneACCESS table with in-frame sequences only. Part of the clones is absent; in the studies checked, under half of the shortfall reflects unresolved V genes, and no reason is known for the rest. The sample table records approximately 150,000 clones; under 90% of these occur just once. The top ten clones comprise about 4.9% of the sample. The sequencing sample was made of PBMCs. The receptors shown here come from a young man in good health and CMV-seronegative.

In this sample, this clone turned up a few times. The V call is TRBV5-4, the J call TRBJ2-7; D perhaps matches TRBD1 (6 bases). V gave up 4 bases and J gave up 3 bases, with 11 bases separating them. Germline assignment: CDR1 SGHNT and CDR2 YYREEE (reference sequence). This CDR3 is built from 13 residues. The CDR3 is CASSPGQNYEQYF. For the CDR3, the DNA is TGTGCCAGCAGCCCCGGACAGAACTACGAGCAGTACTTC.

This CDR3 is CASSGGYYEQYF. In DNA form, the CDR3 reads TGTGCCAGCAGCGGAGGGTACTACGAGCAGTACTTC. This sequence joins TRBV5-6 and TRBJ2-5; TRBD2 is a possible D gene (6 bases). With the DNA end fitting TRBJ2-7 better, the J assignment may be wrong. Germline assignment: CDR1 SGHDT and CDR2 YYEEEE. CDR3 length: 12 amino acids.